The next 3 T cell receptor beta chains were all read from a single sample in a study of blood T cell repertoires in COVID-19. Only in-frame clones appear in the TCRdb table, and some are missing; sequencing was by immunoSEQ multiplex PCR. Of 300,000 to 400,000 clones detected, over 80% appear once; the ten largest clones hold 5% to 6%. Sequencing was done on a sample of PBMCs or T cells enriched from blood (not recorded which). These TCRs come from a man under 40 who had recovered from COVID-19.

The rearrangement joins TRBV7-9 to TRBJ1-3; no clear D gene. Per the germline V gene, CDR1 is SEHNR and CDR2 is FQNEAQ (reference sequence). V shed 5 bases and J shed 7 bases, with 18 bases lying between them. This CDR3 has 15 residues. The CDR3 bases are TGTGCCAGCAGCCCAAGCGTCGGAGAGGTGAACACCATATATTTT. Protein: CASSPSVGEVNTIYF.

This clone was recorded a few times. The CDR3 spells CASSLGQGRDEQYF. DNA of the CDR3: TGTGCCAGCAGCCTAGGACAGGGCAGGGACGAGCAGTACTTC. The J gene is TRBJ2-7, the V gene TRBV9, with 8 positions matching TRBD1. This CDR3 region has 14 residues. Looked up from germline, CDR1 is SGDLS and CDR2 is YYNGEE. The V gene end was trimmed by 4 bases and the J gene end by 5 bases; junction bases not matched to a gene: 8.

The count of this clone is one. This sequence joins TRBV25-1 and TRBJ1-2; D gene uncertain. Germline V gene data show CDR1 as MGHDK and CDR2 as SYGVNS. Trimming took off 0 bases at V and 0 bases at J, with 11 bases between the two ends. The CDR3 contains 16 residues. The CDR3: CASSEYKYETNYGYTF. CDR3 in DNA: TGTGCCAGCAGTGAATATAAATACGAGACTAACTATGGCTACACCTTC.